This is a list of T cell receptor beta chains from one sample in a study of OX40 agonist ivuxolimab in advanced cancers. Generated by immunoSEQ multiplex PCR, the TCRdb table keeps only in-frame clones and is missing some. The sample has about 26,000 clones; roughly 89% are singletons. The sequenced sample was CD4+ or CD8+ T cells sorted from blood, obtained in a trial of the OX40 agonist ivuxolimab. The receptors come from an adult with an advanced solid tumor such as melanoma, head and neck, liver or kidney cancer. CDR3s leave out the opening cysteine and the closing phenylalanine or tryptophan. Each record gives: V gene, J gene, CDR3 protein.

TRBV25-1	TRBJ1-1	ASISRGLSVGSTEAF
TRBV11-2	TRBJ2-7	ASSFALLAEGYEQY
TRBV25-1	TRBJ2-7	ASTFPGLAGHYEQY
TRBV7-2	TRBJ2-6	ASSLVGRRNSGANVLT
TRBV4-1	TRBJ2-7	ASSQDYREISYEQY
TRBV28	TRBJ2-3	ASSFPGTSGNGSTDTQY
TRBV10-1	TRBJ2-1	ASSGNNEQF
TRBV19	TRBJ1-5	ASSIERGFNSGNQPQH
TRBV10-2	TRBJ2-1	ASSELGYNEQF
TRBV2	TRBJ2-7	ASVAWVTSSYEQY
TRBV5-8	TRBJ2-7	ASSLVGDSSYEQY
TRBV5-4	TRBJ2-2	ASSFTGVGVTGELF
TRBV11-1	TRBJ2-1	ASSLSQGWDEQF
TRBV6-5	TRBJ1-2	ASSPRGPWGYT
TRBV2	TRBJ2-7	ASSETVEQY
TRBV29-1	TRBJ2-1	SVEELADYNEQF
TRBV9	TRBJ2-5	ASSGGREGQTQY
TRBV27	TRBJ1-5	ASSFFGRSNQPQH
TRBV10-1	TRBJ2-7	ASSFREGYEQY
TRBV14	TRBJ2-1	ASSQEGGDYNEQF
TRBV19	TRBJ2-7	ASSIFGRDEQY
TRBV7-6	TRBJ2-1	ASSLGTSGGMNEQF
TRBV7-6	TRBJ2-2	ASSPGRHTGELF
TRBV11-3	TRBJ2-2	ASSSPEGPGLAGGLGELF
TRBV19	TRBJ1-1	ASHPGEQGNTEAF
TRBV27	TRBJ2-6	ASSANRFSSGANVLT
TRBV15	TRBJ2-5	ATTRNFPSGETQY
TRBV19	TRBJ2-7	ASSTFSGPFYEQY
TRBV10-3	TRBJ1-1	AISGQGNTEAF
TRBV10-2	TRBJ1-2	ASRPTGDYGYT
TRBV6-1	TRBJ2-7	ASSEAGGFYEQY
TRBV10-3	TRBJ1-1	AISESFGNTEAF
TRBV19	TRBJ1-5	ASRTAYSNQPQH
TRBV1	TRBJ2-7	TSLLGQY
TRBV28	TRBJ2-3	ASTIYTGGTDTQY
TRBV7-6	TRBJ1-1	ASSLGGGTGVGEAF
TRBV27	TRBJ2-7	ASSFQGGGYEQY
TRBV29-1	TRBJ2-2	SVEDVRPGGLTGELF
TRBV13	TRBJ1-6	ASSLGWSPLH
TRBV4-1	TRBJ1-2	ASSPTGVANYGYT
TRBV5-1	TRBJ2-6	ASSLNAGVLVSGANVLT
TRBV7-9	TRBJ2-1	ASNMGLAGYNEQF
TRBV6-1	TRBJ1-3	ASSEEQISGNTIY
TRBV13	TRBJ1-2	ASSLSYRDSNYGYT
TRBV4-1	TRBJ2-6	ASSPRDLSGANVLT
TRBV5-1	TRBJ2-7	ASSLLRTAYEQY
TRBV20-1	TRBJ2-6	SASVRSHPT
TRBV5-6	TRBJ1-2	ASSLGDSHT
TRBV7-2	TRBJ2-5	ASSLGGGTQY
TRBV13	TRBJ2-1	ASSLWGTYNEQF
TRBV19	TRBJ2-1	ASSTWGSMGLAEYNEQF
TRBV28	TRBJ2-1	ASSFSGSSHYNEQF
TRBV7-9	TRBJ1-1	ASSLGYTEAF
TRBV5-4	TRBJ2-7	ASSLGTYEQY
TRBV5-1	TRBJ2-4	ASSPRWGDGKNIQY
TRBV27	TRBJ2-7	ASSLGPLYEQY
TRBV5-1	TRBJ2-2	ASSLGDLPYGTPTGELF
TRBV12-5	TRBJ2-5	ASDLPDRAAPQETQY
TRBV5-5	TRBJ2-2	ASSLGRTNTGELF
TRBV7-2	TRBJ1-3	ASSLAGYSGNTIY